This T cell receptor (beta chain) was recorded in a study of blood T cell repertoires in COVID-19. Across the study: The United States, Italy and Spain supplied acute and convalescent COVID-19 samples. PBMCs, B-cell-depleted T cells, or T cells provided the cDNA or gDNA that made up the material.

Enrolled during active infection, Seattle patients were then followed longitudinally. How the authors handled the data: Amplification from reference gene primers served as the basis for estimated nucleated cell counts. Profiled with immunoSEQ multiplex PCR; TCRdb holds only in-frame clones, not every one. From that table come the V and J calls and clone size; the DNA was used to work out D and trimming. The sample consists of approximately 170,000 clones, over 90% of them appearing once. The V gene's germline CDR1 is SGHTA and CDR2 FQGNSA. Germline trimming cut 3 bases from V and 7 bases from J; bases unmatched to any gene: 4. CDR3 size: 14 residues.

This sequence joins TRBV7-2 and TRBJ2-3, with 10 bases lining up with TRBD2. The receptor's source is a woman in her sixties with COVID-19, enrolled during active disease. The sample was peripheral blood. Here the CDR3 DNA reads TGTGCCAGCAGCTTCCCTAGCGGGGGCAATACGCAGTATTTT. It encodes CASSFPSGGNTQYF.